This TCR beta chain was sequenced for a study of shared clonotypes between healthy human individuals (dated by TCRdb to 2018 to 2021). Regarding the complete study: The cohort comprised two women and a few men aged 18 to 49 years. For each donor, CD4 naive and CD4 memory were each run on three plates, CD8 naive on two plates, and CD8 memory on one plate. The study deeply sequenced blood TCR repertoires of several healthy adults to estimate repertoire size and the extent of clonotype sharing between individuals. To increase sequencing depth and limit assay-specific biases, different laboratories used diverse techniques to prepare libraries and sequence TCR repertoires. Per donor, leukapheresis produced somewhere between about 0.85 and 8.9 billion PBMCs.

Using the deep immunoSEQ assay, multiplex PCR amplified TCR CDR3 regions from genomic DNA. For each cell subset, the extracted genomic DNA was distributed evenly across all wells of several immunoSEQ 96-well plates, and each plate served as one replicate. For sorted subsets, approximately 210 ng genomic DNA, equal to approximately 30,000 T cell genomes, was loaded into each replicate PCR. Purified libraries were measured with a Qubit 3.0 fluorometer, size-checked on a Bioanalyzer 2100, and measured again with the KAPA Library Quantification kit. A separate single-read 150-cycle Illumina NextSeq 550 flow cell was used to sequence each immunoSEQ 96-well plate. The authors' pipeline ran thus. Because the immunoSEQ output included only junctional sequences and no quality scores, the filtering could not be the same as the filtering used for full-length reads. To assign V/J genes and CDR3, sequences were annotated using PyIR, a Python wrapper for IgBLAST v1.9, with IMGT germline references. Reads were filtered out if the reads had weak V/J assignments (E-value above 1e-6), no CDR3, stop codons, out-of-frame junctions, or ambiguous translated residues. V3J clonotypes were defined as sequences sharing the same inferred V gene, J gene, and CDR3 amino acid sequence. Percentage overlap between repertoires was calculated by dividing the number of shared unique clonotypes by the size of the smaller repertoire. Three approaches were used to assess repertoire richness: RTK rarefaction, the Chao1 estimator, and Recon v2.1 estimates of unobserved clonotypes. Generation probabilities were computed with OLGA for all TCRbeta clonotypes obtained by the gDNA method from four donors. TCRdb took this table from immuneACCESS and kept in-frame rearrangements with V and J called. Such tables lack part of the clones; where checked against another copy, unresolved V genes explain under half of the gap, and the rest is unexplained. Clonal size and the V and J genes are those of that table, whereas D and trimming came from the DNA. Counted in this sample were 740,000 or so clones; about 80% of them appeared once. The biggest ten clones account for more than 1.5% of the sample.

This clone was detected a few times. The antigen this receptor binds is unknown. Base qualities are not recorded, but no much larger clone differs from it by a single base. Overall study outcomes, separate from this receptor: Even with the large sequencing depth, rarefaction of the sorted-subset datasets indicated that sequencing was incomplete. Compared with non-shared clonotypes, the clonotypes found in all four sorted-subset donors had higher generation probabilities. When four donors were compared, the shared fraction of clonotypes was about 5.5% for naive CD4, around 3.6% for naive CD8, 2% to 2.5% for memory CD4, and 0.35% to 0.5% for memory CD8. Naive subsets generally had larger estimated clonotype richness than memory subsets did. Based on pairwise subsampling, the degree of clonotype sharing among donors was expected to be affected by sequencing depth. Sampling was limited to blood, and TCR repertoires in tissue likely differ from TCR repertoires in blood. Because the study included a small number of donors, the genetic and exposure-history diversity represented was limited.

Donors were healthy HIV-negative adults with no recently reported acute infections or vaccinations. All donors were Caucasian adults living in Nashville, Tennessee, USA. CD4+ T cells were enriched through magnetic negative selection, after which naive cells were positively selected on CD45RA and the remaining negative fraction served as the memory subset. After blood collection by leukapheresis, PBMCs were isolated using Ficoll-Histopaque density gradient centrifugation and then cryopreserved in the vapor phase of liquid nitrogen. Purity and quantity of every magnetically sorted T cell population were checked by analytical flow cytometry. Genomic DNA was isolated from each sorted fraction and quantified by UV absorbance on a Nanodrop 2000c. The CDR3 numbers 15 residues from cysteine through phenylalanine. The read is trimmed to its CDR3 DNA, 45 bases read in frame from base 1. Trimming removed 2 bases from V and 4 bases from J, leaving 15 bases between the germline ends. Taken from the germline V gene, the CDR1 and CDR2 loops are ENHRY and SYGVKD.

This TCR was recovered from a woman aged 25 to 39 in good health. The sequencing input was memory CD4+ T cells sorted from blood. The cell subset or site label on this specimen signifies: CD45RA-negative fraction. The rearrangement combines TRBV10-3 with TRBJ2-7; the D gene is perhaps TRBD2, on 6 matching bases. CDR3 sequence: CAISETGESKYEQYF. The DNA reads TGTGCCATCAGTGAGACGGGAGAATCGAAATACGAGCAGTACTTC.